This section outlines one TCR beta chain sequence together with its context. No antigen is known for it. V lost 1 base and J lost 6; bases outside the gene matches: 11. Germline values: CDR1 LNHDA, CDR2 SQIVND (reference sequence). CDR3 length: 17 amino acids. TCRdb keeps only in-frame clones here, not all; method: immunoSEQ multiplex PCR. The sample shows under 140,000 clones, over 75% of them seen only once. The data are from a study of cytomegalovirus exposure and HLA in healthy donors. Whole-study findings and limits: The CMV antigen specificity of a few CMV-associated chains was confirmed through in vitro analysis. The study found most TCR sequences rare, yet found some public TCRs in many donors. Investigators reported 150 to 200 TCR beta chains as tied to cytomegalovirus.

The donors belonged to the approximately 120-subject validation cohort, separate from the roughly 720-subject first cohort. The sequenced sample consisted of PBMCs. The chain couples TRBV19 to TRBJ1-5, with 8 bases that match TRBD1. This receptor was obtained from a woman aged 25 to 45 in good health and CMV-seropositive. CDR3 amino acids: CASSIVPWTGTSQPQHF. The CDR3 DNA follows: TGTGCCAGTAGTATAGTGCCCTGGACAGGGACCAGTCAGCCCCAGCATTTT.